Below, 12 T cell receptor beta chains from the same sample are listed, as sequenced in a study of T cells in Graves' hyperthyroidism and ophthalmopathy. There were TCR beta CDR3 regions amplified from RNA transcripts. In the first-round RT-PCR of the TCR CDR3, the HTBI primer set was used. TCRdb passed the multiplex PCR reads through MiXCR, listing each CDR3 protein once. Found here are under 300,000 distinct CDR3 sequences, roughly 15% of them singletons; the top ten hold more than 7.5%. The source material was blood. The origin of the receptors is a woman aged 30 to 39 with Graves' hyperthyroidism that later progressed to Graves' ophthalmopathy.

This clonotype was found many times. The chain is built from TRBV7-2 and TRBJ2-7; 8 nucleotides match TRBD2. Losses at the gene ends were 5 bases for V and 3 bases for J; bases not matched to a gene: 9. The germline V gene has CDR1 SGHTA and CDR2 FQGNSA. This CDR3 spans 15 amino acids. Here the CDR3 DNA reads TGTGCCAGCAGCAACCCGGGGAGCGGGAGCTACGAGCAGTACTTC. Residues: CASSNPGSGSYEQYF.

The sample holds many counts of this clonotype. The rearrangement joins TRBV6-1 to TRBJ2-7; D is perhaps TRBD1 (6 bases). Germline CDR1 MNHNS, CDR2 SASEGT. The CDR3 totals 14 residues. V was trimmed by 3 bases and J by 2 bases, leaving 11 bases between them. The CDR3: CASSDRQVAYEQYF. For the CDR3, the DNA is TGTGCCAGCAGTGACCGACAGGTTGCCTACGAGCAGTACTTC.

This clonotype has a count of ten or more. This chain connects TRBV7-2 to TRBJ2-3, with TRBD2 matching over 7 bases. This CDR3 has 17 amino acids. The germline gives CDR1 SGHTA, CDR2 FQGNSA. V lost 2 bases to trimming and J lost 2 bases; unmatched junction nucleotides: 10. The DNA for the CDR3 is TGTGCCAGCAGCTTATTAAGCGGGGCCGGCCCCACAGATACGCAGTATTTT. Translating gives CASSLLSGAGPTDTQYF.

In this sample, this clonotype turned up many times. The V call is TRBV6-1, the J call TRBJ2-7; D may correspond to TRBD1 or TRBD2 (5 bases each). Germline assignment: CDR1 MNHNS and CDR2 SASEGT. V was trimmed by 6 bases and J by 6 bases, leaving 18 bases between them. The CDR3 covers 14 residues. CDR3 in DNA: TGTGCCAGCAGCCCCAGGGCGGGCCGCGGCGAGCAGTACTTC. Translation: CASSPRAGRGEQYF.

This clonotype was counted at least ten times. V and J are TRBV20-1 and TRBJ2-3; D might be TRBD2 (5 bases). Germline assignment: CDR1 DFQATT and CDR2 SNEGSKA (reference sequence). Trimming removed 6 bases from V and 3 bases from J, with 19 bases in between. The CDR3 contains 15 residues. CDR3 residues: CSAPPLGEWTDTQYF. In DNA, the CDR3 is TGCAGTGCCCCTCCCCTTGGGGAGTGGACAGATACGCAGTATTTT.

This clonotype has a count of ten or more. The chain has TRBV11-2 and TRBJ2-7; D may be TRBD2 (6 bases). The CDR3 loop spans 13 amino acids. Deletions cut 5 bases from V and 4 bases from J, with 12 bases between. CDR1 is SGHAT, CDR2 FQNNGV, per germline. CDR3 nucleotides: TGTGCCAGCAGCCCGGGAGATAGGTACGAGCAGTACTTC. Protein: CASSPGDRYEQYF.

This clonotype was observed at least ten times. The chain uses TRBV29-1 and TRBJ2-1; possible D gene TRBD2, 6 bases. V was shortened by 4 bases and J by 0 bases, with 13 bases between the two germline ends. Germline CDR1 reads SQVTM; CDR2 reads ANQGSEA. This CDR3 spans 15 amino acids. CDR3 in DNA: TGCAGCGTTGCCGCGGACTACAGCTCCTACAATGAGCAGTTCTTC. It translates to CSVAADYSSYNEQFF.

At least ten counts were recorded for this clonotype. V usage is TRBV7-9 and J usage is TRBJ1-4; the match to TRBD1 covers 9 bases. From germline, CDR1 is SEHNR and CDR2 FQNEAQ (reference sequence). After removal of 4 bases from V and 8 bases from J, the junction contained 8 bases not matched to a gene. The CDR3 runs 15 residues. The CDR3 nucleotides read TGTGCCAGCAGCTCATTAGGGACAGGGAGCGAAAAACTGTTTTTT. This codes for CASSSLGTGSEKLFF. Full variable domain (remainder filled in from reference TRBV7-9 and TRBJ1-4): DTGVSQNPRHKITKRGQNVTFRCDPISEHNRLYWYRQTLGQGPEFLTYFQNEAQLEKSRLLSDRFSAERPKGSFSTLEIQRTEQGDSAMYLCASSSLGTGSEKLFFGSGTQLSVL.

The sample holds many counts of this clonotype. The gene calls are TRBV7-3 and TRBJ2-3, with D uncertain. The V gene's germline CDR1 is SGHTA and CDR2 FQGTGA. V lost 8 bases and J lost 4, with 10 bases in between. This CDR3 contains 12 residues. The CDR3 loop is CASSDAADTQYF. CDR3 DNA: TGTGCCAGCTCGGACGCTGCAGATACGCAGTATTTT.

This clonotype was counted at least ten times. This rearrangement joins TRBV15 to TRBJ2-7; 8 bases fit TRBD2. This CDR3 contains 16 residues. Trimming removed 0 bases from V and 6 bases from J; junction bases left unmatched: 10. Germline lookup yields CDR1 LNHNV and CDR2 YYDKDF (reference sequence). CDR3 sequence reads: CATSRDLGGRKGEQYF. The CDR3 coding sequence is TGTGCCACCAGCAGAGATCTGGGCGGGAGGAAAGGCGAGCAGTACTTC.

Comment on this clonotype: Possible read error: a much larger clone is one base away. The chain joins TRBV10-3 to TRBJ2-2; D call uncertain. V gave up 3 bases and J gave up 3 bases, with 14 bases separating them. The CDR3 loop spans 16 amino acids. Germline CDR1 and CDR2: ENHRY and SYGVKD. The CDR3 here is CAISDRNWWDTGELFF. CDR3 coding DNA: TGTGCCATCAGTGACCGTAACTGGTGGGACACCGGGGAGCTGTTTTTT.

The chain couples TRBV12-3 or TRBV12-4 to TRBJ2-2; no reliable D call. The CDR3 loop spans 12 amino acids. V was cut by 5 bases and J by 7 bases, with 8 bases left in between. CDR3 amino acids: CASSRSVGELFF. The CDR3 coding sequence is TGTGCCAGCAGTAGATCGGTCGGGGAGCTGTTTTTT.